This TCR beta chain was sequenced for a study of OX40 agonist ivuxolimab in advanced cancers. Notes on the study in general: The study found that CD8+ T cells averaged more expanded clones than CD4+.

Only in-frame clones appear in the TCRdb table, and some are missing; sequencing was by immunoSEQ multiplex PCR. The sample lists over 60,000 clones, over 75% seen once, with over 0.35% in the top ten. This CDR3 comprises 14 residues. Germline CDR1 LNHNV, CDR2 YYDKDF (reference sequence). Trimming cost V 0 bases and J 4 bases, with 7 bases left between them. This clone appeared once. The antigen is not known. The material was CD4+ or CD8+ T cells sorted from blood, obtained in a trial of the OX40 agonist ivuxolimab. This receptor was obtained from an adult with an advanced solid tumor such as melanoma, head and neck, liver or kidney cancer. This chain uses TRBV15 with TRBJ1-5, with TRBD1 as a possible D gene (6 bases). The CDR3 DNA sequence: TGTGCCACCAGCAGAGATACAGGGAATCAGCCCCAGCATTTT. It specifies CATSRDTGNQPQHF. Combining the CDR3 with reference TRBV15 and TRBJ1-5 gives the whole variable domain DAMVIQNPRYQVTQFGKPVTLSCSQTLNHNVMYWYQQKSSQAPKLLFHYYDKDFNNEADTPDNFQSRRPNTSFCFLDIRSPGLGDTAMYLCATSRDTGNQPQHFGDGTRLSIL.